Shown below are 22 T cell receptor beta chains from a single sample sequenced in a study of blood T cell repertoires in COVID-19. TCRdb's table, derived via immunoSEQ multiplex PCR, lists solely in-frame clones and lacks some. The sample yields 250,000 to 350,000 clones, around 89% seen once. Material for sequencing was peripheral blood. The source is a man aged 30 to 39 with acute or convalescent COVID-19.

The chain couples TRBV4-2 to TRBJ2-7; TRBD2 matches at 15 bases. CDR1 is LGHNA, CDR2 YNFKEQ, per germline. The trim removed 1 base at V and 0 bases at J, leaving 4 bases unmatched. This CDR3 has 18 residues. CDR3 bases: TGTGCCAGCAGCCAAGGGACTAGCGGGAGGGATCGCTCCTACGAGCAGTACTTC. Protein product: CASSQGTSGRDRSYEQYF.

The chain has TRBV5-5 and TRBJ1-3; D is possibly TRBD1 (6 bases). The V gene lost 6 bases and the J gene lost 4 bases, with 14 bases spanning the gap. The CDR3 spans 14 residues. Germline V gives CDR1 SGHKS, CDR2 YYEKEE (reference sequence). In DNA form, the CDR3 reads TGTGCCAGCATTAGGGGGGGCGACGGAAACACCATATATTTT. It specifies CASIRGGDGNTIYF.

V gene TRBV5-5 combines with J gene TRBJ2-2, with 9 bases fitting TRBD1. Trimming removed 1 base from V and 0 bases from J; junction bases left unmatched: 7. CDR1 SGHKS and CDR2 YYEKEE come from the germline V gene (reference sequence). The length of the CDR3 is 18 residues. This CDR3 reads CASSLTGQGRTNTGELFF. CDR3 DNA sequence: TGTGCCAGCAGCTTGACGGGACAGGGACGAACGAACACCGGGGAGCTGTTTTTT.

The chain has TRBV5-1 and TRBJ1-1; a possible D gene is TRBD1 (5 bases). Trimming stripped 4 bases from V and 1 base from J, with 14 bases between. This CDR3 spans 15 amino acids. Germline CDR1 reads SGHRS; CDR2 reads YFSETQ. CDR3 protein: CASSQYDGGNTEAFF. The CDR3 DNA reads as TGCGCCAGCAGCCAATACGACGGGGGGAACACTGAAGCTTTCTTT.

This clone was observed a handful of times. The V gene is TRBV7-3, the J gene TRBJ1-6, with D possibly being TRBD1 (5 bases). The CDR3 totals 11 residues. Germline CDR1 and CDR2: SGHTA and FQGTGA. V gave up 11 bases and J gave up 8 bases, with 10 bases separating them. This chain's CDR3 is CAPRTHSPLHF. The CDR3, as DNA: TGTGCCCCCCGGACACATTCACCCCTCCACTTT.

The rearrangement joins TRBV5-6 to TRBJ1-2; 11 bases are shared with TRBD1. The CDR3 sequence is 13 residues long. The germline V gene encodes CDR1 SGHDT and CDR2 YYEEEE. V dropped 5 bases and J dropped 7; count of bases not matched to a gene: 4. CDR3 loop: CASRGQGVSGYTF. CDR3 sequence (DNA): TGTGCCAGCAGGGGACAGGGGGTCTCTGGCTACACCTTC.

This clone was recorded a few times. J is TRBJ1-6 and V is TRBV9, with 10 bases lining up with TRBD1. There are 14 residues in the CDR3. Germline CDR1 is SGDLS and CDR2 is YYNGEE. Losses at the gene ends were 4 bases for V and 11 bases for J; bases not matched to a gene: 6. The CDR3 DNA is TGTGCCAGCAGCCCCTGGACAGGGGGTCCACCCCTCCACTTT. Its protein product is CASSPWTGGPPLHF.

The J gene is TRBJ1-5, the V gene TRBV6-6; 10 nucleotides agree with TRBD1. V dropped 5 bases and J dropped 8; count of bases not matched to a gene: 6. The CDR3 totals 14 residues. The germline V gene has CDR1 MNHNY and CDR2 SVGAGI (reference sequence). CDR3 nucleotides: TGTGCCAGCAGTCCGACAGGGGGCAGGAAGCCCCAGCATTTT. This encodes CASSPTGGRKPQHF.

V is TRBV28 and J is TRBJ1-2, with unresolved D. V lost 2 bases, J lost 4 bases, and 11 bases lay in between. The CDR3 consists of 14 residues. Germline V gene sequence: CDR1 MDHEN, CDR2 SYDVKM. The CDR3 region has the DNA TGTGCCAGCAGTTTAGCACCGGGTGGCTATGGCTACACCTTC. Encoded protein: CASSLAPGGYGYTF.

The rearrangement joins TRBV7-8 to TRBJ1-5, with D perhaps matching TRBD1 (6 bases). Germline V gene sequence: CDR1 SGHVS, CDR2 FQNEAQ. The CDR3 has 17 amino acids. Deletions cut 2 bases from V and 1 base from J, with 15 bases between. The CDR3 DNA sequence: TGTGCCAGCAGCTTAACGTGGGGGCGCAGGAGCAATCAGCCCCAGCATTTT. Translated, it gives CASSLTWGRRSNQPQHF.

This chain connects TRBV28 to TRBJ1-5, with D tentatively TRBD1 (6 bases). Germline V gives CDR1 MDHEN, CDR2 SYDVKM. Trimming cost V 7 bases and J 1 base, with 11 bases left between them. The CDR3 contains 14 residues. CDR3 amino acids: CASKQGGSNQPQHF. DNA for the CDR3: TGTGCCAGCAAACAGGGCGGAAGCAATCAGCCCCAGCATTTT.

The chain links TRBV28 to TRBJ2-3, with D possibly TRBD1 on 8 matching bases. The length of the CDR3 is 16 residues. Germline V gives CDR1 MDHEN, CDR2 SYDVKM. The V end was cut by 0 bases, the J end by 6 bases, with 16 bases between. CDR3 bases: TGTGCCAGCAGTTTATGGACAGGGGAGGGGAGGGATACGCAGTATTTT. Its translation: CASSLWTGEGRDTQYF. The full variable domain, rest sourced from reference TRBV28 and TRBJ2-3, is DVKVTQSSRYLVKRTGEKVFLECVQDMDHENMFWYRQDPGLGLRLIYFSYDVKMKEKGDIPEGYSVSREKKERFSLILESASTNQTSMYLCASSLWTGEGRDTQYFGPGTRLTVL.

V and J are TRBV29-1 and TRBJ1-5, with D perhaps TRBD1 (5 bases). The CDR3 spans 14 residues. CDR1 is SQVTM and CDR2 is ANQGSEA in the germline V gene. V lost 4 bases, J lost 0 bases, and 10 bases lay in between. CDR3 residues: CSVGDSLSNQPQHF. DNA of the CDR3: TGCAGCGTTGGGGACTCACTTAGCAATCAGCCCCAGCATTTT.

The rearrangement uses TRBV5-5 and TRBJ2-2, with a tentative D call TRBD1 (5 bases). Trimming took off 0 bases at V and 4 bases at J, with 10 bases between the two ends. Germline assignment: CDR1 SGHKS and CDR2 YYEKEE (reference sequence). The length of the CDR3 is 15 residues. CDR3 protein: CASSLGVGATGELFF. CDR3 in DNA: TGTGCCAGCAGCTTGGGTGTAGGGGCCACCGGGGAGCTGTTTTTT.

The chain's CDR3 is CASSHGTGGLHTF. In DNA form, the CDR3 reads TGCGCCAGCAGCCATGGGACAGGGGGACTTCACACCTTC. J is TRBJ1-2 and V is TRBV10-2, with TRBD1 matching 11 bases. CDR1 and CDR2 (germline): WSHSY, SAAADI. The J segment lost 12 bases and the V segment lost 6 bases, leaving 9 bases of the junction unmatched. CDR3 length equals 13 residues.

The table lists this clone with a count of one. The chain uses TRBV6-1 and TRBJ1-2, with a possible D match to TRBD1 (6 bases). CDR3 length: 15 residues. V lost 0 bases, J lost 8 bases, and 16 bases lay in between. Per germline, CDR1 MNHNS and CDR2 SASEGT. The CDR3 region is CASSEALQGTGGYTF. In DNA form, the CDR3 reads TGTGCCAGCAGTGAAGCTCTACAGGGTACGGGGGGCTACACCTTC.

The chain recombines TRBV5-6 with TRBJ1-2, with a tentative D call TRBD1 (5 bases). CDR1 SGHDT and CDR2 YYEEEE come from the germline V gene. Trimming stripped 4 bases from V and 3 bases from J, with 25 bases between. This CDR3 contains 18 residues. Here the CDR3 DNA reads TGTGCCAGCAGCCAAAACTATCGGTGGGATGAAGGGGACTATGGCTACACCTTC. This encodes CASSQNYRWDEGDYGYTF.

Details on this clone: This same CDR3 is encoded by further DNA sequences in the sample. The rearrangement joins TRBV6-6 to TRBJ1-5; D gene uncertain. CDR1 is MNHNY and CDR2 is SVGAGI in the germline V gene (reference sequence). The CDR3 totals 14 residues. The V gene lost 5 bases and the J gene lost 2 bases, with 10 bases spanning the gap. The CDR3, as DNA: TGTGCCAGCAGTGGAGGAATTCGCAATCAGCCCCAGCATTTT. Translation: CASSGGIRNQPQHF.

Details on this clone: Compared with germline, one end of the junction differs, possibly owing to a read error. The chain links TRBV7-7 to TRBJ2-2, with 7 bases fitting TRBD1. This CDR3 is built from 14 residues. CDR1 is SSHAT, CDR2 FNYEAQ, per germline (reference sequence). Here the CDR3 reads CASSYRGSTGELFF. The CDR3 nucleotides read TGTGCTAGCAGTTACAGGGGTTCCACCGGGGAGCTGTTTTTT.

J is TRBJ1-5 and V is TRBV19; TRBD1 agrees at 7 bases. The CDR3 is 15 amino acids. Germline CDR1 LNHDA, CDR2 SQIVND (reference sequence). The J segment lost 5 bases and the V segment lost 5 bases, leaving 9 bases of the junction unmatched. CDR3 coding DNA: TGTGCCAGTAGTCGCAGTAGGCAGGGGGATCAGCCCCAGCATTTT. It encodes CASSRSRQGDQPQHF. Drawing the rest from reference TRBV19 and TRBJ1-5, the complete variable domain is DGGITQSPKYLFRKEGQNVTLSCEQNLNHDAMYWYRQDPGQGLRLIYYSQIVNDFQKGDIAEGYSVSREKKESFPLTVTSAQKNPTAFYLCASSRSRQGDQPQHFGDGTRLSIL.

The chain joins TRBV3-1 (or the pseudogene TRBV3-2) to TRBJ2-7, with TRBD1 as a possible D gene (6 bases). With 6 bases removed from V and 4 bases from J, the gap between germline ends came to 13 bases. CDR3 length: 13 residues. Germline V CDR1 and CDR2: LGHDT, YNNKEL (reference sequence). CDR3 in DNA: TGTGCCAGCAGTACCTACAGGGCTTACGAGCAGTACTTC. Translating gives CASSTYRAYEQYF.

The chain is built from TRBV11-2 and TRBJ1-1, with TRBD1 as a possible D gene (5 bases). Germline V gene data show CDR1 as SGHAT and CDR2 as FQNNGV. CDR3 length: 13 residues. The V end was cut by 4 bases, the J end by 5 bases, with 11 bases between. CDR3 in amino acids: CASSWGVRTEAFF. CDR3 nucleotides: TGTGCCAGCAGCTGGGGGGTTAGGACTGAAGCTTTCTTT.